This TCR beta chain was sequenced during a study of blood T cell repertoires in COVID-19. Methods used by the authors: Estimation of nucleated cell counts relied on the amplification of reference gene primers. Method: immunoSEQ multiplex PCR; TCRdb's copy keeps in-frame clones and lacks some. V and J calls and clone size are those listed in that table; D and trimming were worked out from the DNA. The sample holds some 80,000 clones; about 82% are singletons and the top ten take 9.6%. The V and J ends lost 1 base and 0 bases respectively, with 10 bases between them. In germline, CDR1 is SGHTA, CDR2 FQGNSA. The CDR3 has 16 amino acids.

The sequence was collected from a man between 50 and 59 years old with COVID-19, enrolled during active disease. This chain connects TRBV7-2 to TRBJ1-5, with D unclear. The sequenced material came from peripheral blood. CDR3 sequence (DNA): TGTGCCAGCAGCTTAGGAGGAGGGAGTAGCAATCAGCCCCAGCATTTT. Its protein is CASSLGGGSSNQPQHF.